What follows are 28 T cell receptor beta chains derived from one specimen sequenced in a study of T cells in Graves' hyperthyroidism and ophthalmopathy. RNA transcripts yielded amplified TCR beta CDR3 regions. The primer set for the first-round RT-PCR of the TCR CDR3 was HTBI. TCRdb passed the multiplex PCR reads through MiXCR, listing each CDR3 protein once. The table has hundreds of thousands of distinct CDR3 sequences, about 14% seen once. Sequenced: blood. These receptors were obtained from a woman between 40 and 50 years old with Graves' ophthalmopathy.

This clonotype occurred many times. This chain uses TRBV28 with TRBJ2-7; the D gene is possibly TRBD1 (5 bases). This CDR3 is built from 14 residues. V lost 1 base and J lost 5, with 12 bases in between. Germline V lookup: CDR1 MDHEN, CDR2 SYDVKM. CDR3: CASSLFQGLDEQYF. The CDR3 DNA reads as TGTGCCAGCAGTTTATTTCAGGGTTTGGACGAGCAGTACTTC.

The chain employs TRBV19 and TRBJ1-6; 10 bases fit TRBD1. Germline-derived CDR1 and CDR2 are LNHDA and SQIVND (reference sequence). The CDR3 has 14 amino acids. Trimming took 6 bases from V and 9 from J; bases not matched to a gene: 5. In DNA form, the CDR3 reads TGTGCCAGTAGCCGGACAGGGGGTCCTTCACCCCTCCACTTT. Encoded protein: CASSRTGGPSPLHF.

The V call is TRBV12-5, the J call TRBJ2-3; TRBD1 or TRBD2 may be the D gene (6 bases each). Germline CDR1 and CDR2: LGHNT and FRNRAP. The CDR3 is 14 residues long. V was shortened by 4 bases and J by 4 bases, with 12 bases between the two germline ends. CDR3 in amino acids: CASGSAGDSDTQYF. In nucleotides, the CDR3 is TGTGCTAGTGGTTCGGCAGGGGACTCAGATACGCAGTATTTT.

This clonotype has ten or more counts. The chain joins TRBV9 to TRBJ1-2; D remains unclear. Germline CDR1 SGDLS, CDR2 YYNGEE. The CDR3 has 15 amino acids. Trimming left V 4 bases short and J 2 bases short, with 15 bases between. CDR3 DNA: TGTGCCAGCAGCCCCCTGAGGGTTTCAAACTATGGCTACACCTTC. Encoded protein: CASSPLRVSNYGYTF. Together with reference TRBV9 and TRBJ1-2, the CDR3 gives the full variable domain: DSGVTQTPKHLITATGQRVTLRCSPRSGDLSVYWYQQSLDQGLQFLIQYYNGEERAKGNILERFSAQQFPDLHSELNLSSLELGDSALYFCASSPLRVSNYGYTFGSGTRLTVV.

This clonotype was seen at least ten times. Germline is not matched at one junction end, which may reflect a read error. V gene TRBV7-7 combines with J gene TRBJ2-7; 7 bases fit TRBD2. Germline V gives CDR1 SSHAT, CDR2 FNYEAQ (reference sequence). The CDR3 has 13 amino acids. CDR3 in amino acids: CASSLKSGTEQYF. CDR3 in DNA: TGTGCTAGCAGCTTGAAAAGCGGGACTGAGCAGTACTTC.

The sample holds many counts of this clonotype. The genes are TRBV28 and TRBJ2-7, with D perhaps given as TRBD1 or TRBD2 (5 bases each). Trimming cost V 3 bases and J 2 bases, with 11 bases left between them. Germline CDR1 reads MDHEN; CDR2 reads SYDVKM. The CDR3 has 14 amino acids. This chain's CDR3 is CASSFAGSTYEQYF. In nucleotides, the CDR3 is TGTGCCAGCAGTTTTGCAGGGAGTACCTACGAGCAGTACTTC.

This clonotype was observed a few times. Here the CDR3 reads CSARLLGLARGDYEQYF. The CDR3 region has the DNA TGCAGTGCTAGACTTCTCGGACTAGCGAGAGGGGACTACGAGCAGTACTTC. The chain couples TRBV20-1 to TRBJ2-7, with 9 positions matching TRBD2. V trimming: 2 bases; J trimming: 3 bases; junction bases outside the gene matches: 14. The CDR3 is 17 residues long. CDR1 and CDR2 (germline): DFQATT, SNEGSKA (reference sequence).

This clonotype was counted ten times or more. The chain recombines TRBV7-2 with TRBJ2-5, with D unresolved. The CDR3 covers 14 residues. V was trimmed by 2 bases and J by 6 bases, leaving 13 bases between them. Germline CDR1 and CDR2: SGHTA and FQGNSA. Here the CDR3 DNA reads TGTGCCAGCAGCTTATGGGTGGGCTCGCAGACCCAGTACTTC. It is translated as CASSLWVGSQTQYF.

Many counts were recorded for this clonotype. The genes are TRBV28 and TRBJ1-1; D is uncertain. CDR1 MDHEN and CDR2 SYDVKM come from the germline V gene. The CDR3 spans 15 residues. V dropped 8 bases and J dropped 7 bases, with 23 bases sitting between them. CDR3 amino acids: CASCPTAVRAYEAFF. The DNA for the CDR3 is TGTGCCAGCTGCCCTACCGCAGTCAGAGCCTATGAAGCTTTCTTT.

This chain uses TRBV29-1 with TRBJ2-1, with TRBD2 matching 7 bases. Trimming cost V 3 bases and J 3 bases; bases outside gene matches: 8. Germline V gene sequence: CDR1 SQVTM, CDR2 ANQGSEA. This CDR3 is built from 15 residues. The CDR3 reads CSVDVWASGYNEQFF. The CDR3 DNA reads TGCAGCGTTGATGTATGGGCTAGCGGCTACAATGAGCAGTTCTTC.

This clonotype was recorded at least ten times. CDR3 nucleotide sequence: TGTGCCATCAGCGGACAGGGGGGGAACACTGAAGCTTTCTTT. It translates to CAISGQGGNTEAFF. The genes are TRBV10-3 and TRBJ1-1; 10 bases match TRBD1. The ends lost 6 bases at V and 1 base at J; junction bases unmatched: 2. The CDR3 sequence is 14 residues long. CDR1 and CDR2 from the germline V gene are ENHRY and SYGVKD.

CDR3 sequence: CASSLTTPNTGELFF. The CDR3 nucleotides read TGTGCCAGCAGTTTAACAACTCCGAACACCGGGGAGCTGTTTTTT. V gene TRBV27 combines with J gene TRBJ2-2; D is ambiguous. V shed 2 bases and J shed 0 bases, with 7 bases lying between them. The CDR3 contains 15 residues. CDR1 MNHEY and CDR2 SMNVEV come from the germline V gene (reference sequence).

This chain connects TRBV4-1 to TRBJ1-2; a possible D gene is TRBD1 (5 bases). Germline V gene sequence: CDR1 MGHRA, CDR2 YSYEKL. Trimming removed 2 bases from V and 0 bases from J, with 19 bases in between. There are 18 residues in the CDR3. CDR3 DNA sequence: TGCGCCAGCAGCCAACCTCTACCCCGGCCAGGGACTAACTATGGCTACACCTTC. This translates into CASSQPLPRPGTNYGYTF.

This clonotype was detected ten times or more. The chain is built from TRBV6-2 or TRBV6-3 and TRBJ1-5; D remains ambiguous. Between the trimmed V and J ends, which lost 6 bases and 2 bases, there was a span of 11 bases. The CDR3 extends over 14 amino acids. Germline CDR1 MNHEY, CDR2 SVGEGT. This chain's CDR3 is CASRWNGGNQPQHF. DNA of the CDR3: TGTGCCAGCAGATGGAACGGAGGCAATCAGCCCCAGCATTTT.

The CDR3 DNA sequence: TGCGCCAGCAGCGAAACAGACGTCCCTAACGAGCAGTACTTC. Translated: CASSETDVPNEQYF. The chain couples TRBV5-1 to TRBJ2-7; D is ambiguous. CDR1 SGHRS and CDR2 YFSETQ come from the germline V gene. The V end lost 4 bases, the J end lost 5 bases, and 16 bases lay between the germline ends. The CDR3 spans 14 residues.

This clonotype showed up just a few times. A much larger clone sits a single nucleotide away, making a read error possible. The rearrangement links TRBV15 to TRBJ1-3; no clear D gene. Germline loops: CDR1 LNHNV, CDR2 YYDKDF (reference sequence). This CDR3 has 15 amino acids. Written as DNA, the CDR3 is TGTGTCACCAGCAGAGGCACAGCTTCTGGAAACACCATATATTTT. Amino acid sequence: CVTSRGTASGNTIYF.

This clonotype came up many times. The chain links TRBV6-1 to TRBJ1-1; D may be TRBD1 (5 bases). CDR1 is MNHNS and CDR2 is SASEGT in the germline V gene. V was clipped by 6 bases and J by 1 base, with 12 bases between them. The CDR3 is made up of 14 amino acids. The CDR3 region is CASRLGLANTEAFF. The CDR3 nucleotides are TGTGCCAGCAGGCTGGGACTGGCGAACACTGAAGCTTTCTTT.

This clonotype was counted ten times or more. V is TRBV6-5 and J is TRBJ2-5, with TRBD1 as a possible D gene (5 bases). CDR3 length: 15 residues. Germline CDR1 and CDR2: MNHEY and SVGAGI. Trimming left V 3 bases short and J 5 bases short, with 16 bases between. CDR3: CASSYSQGQWETQYF. The CDR3 DNA sequence: TGTGCCAGCAGTTATTCCCAGGGCCAGTGGGAGACCCAGTACTTC.

This clonotype was found many times. This CDR3 reads CASTPGNYGYTF. The CDR3 region has the DNA TGCGCCAGCACCCCAGGGAACTATGGCTACACCTTC. This chain uses TRBV10-2 with TRBJ1-2, with D possibly TRBD1 on 5 matching bases. The germline gives CDR1 WSHSY, CDR2 SAAADI. The length of the CDR3 is 12 residues. Trimming stripped 7 bases from V and 2 bases from J, with 8 bases between.

V gene TRBV7-9 combines with J gene TRBJ2-5, with D tentatively TRBD1 or TRBD2 (5 bases each). CDR1 and CDR2 (germline): SEHNR, FQNEAQ (reference sequence). V was cut by 2 bases and J by 2 bases, with 15 bases left in between. The CDR3 sequence is 16 residues long. CDR3 protein: CASSLLPQRTQETQYF. The CDR3, as DNA: TGTGCCAGCAGCTTACTACCCCAGCGGACACAAGAGACCCAGTACTTC.

This clonotype was seen at least ten times. The chain joins TRBV27 to TRBJ1-2, with unresolved D. Germline V gene sequence: CDR1 MNHEY, CDR2 SMNVEV (reference sequence). Trimming took off 6 bases at V and 3 bases at J, with 14 bases between the two ends. The CDR3 runs 14 residues. CDR3 region: CASRQAAQDYGYTF. Here the CDR3 DNA reads TGTGCCAGCAGGCAGGCAGCCCAGGACTATGGCTACACCTTC.

This clonotype was detected many times. The chain couples TRBV5-1 to TRBJ1-1; a weak D match, TRBD1 (5 bases). Trimming left V 3 bases short and J 2 bases short, with 14 bases between. This CDR3 comprises 15 residues. Germline V gives CDR1 SGHRS, CDR2 YFSETQ. CDR3 nucleotides: TGCGCCAGCAGCTCCCTTCCGGGGACTAACACTGAAGCTTTCTTT. Amino acid sequence: CASSSLPGTNTEAFF.

At least ten counts were recorded for this clonotype. V and J are TRBV18 and TRBJ1-1; 10 positions match TRBD1. Germline values: CDR1 KGHSH, CDR2 LQKENI. The J segment lost 6 bases and the V segment lost 6 bases, leaving 7 bases of the junction unmatched. CDR3 length equals 14 residues. In DNA, the CDR3 is TGTGCCAGCTCGACGGGACAGGGGAGAGCTGAAGCTTTCTTT. Translation: CASSTGQGRAEAFF. The full variable domain, with the rest looked up from reference TRBV18 and TRBJ1-1, is NAGVMQNPRHLVRRRGQEARLRCSPMKGHSHVYWYRQLPEEGLKFMVYLQKENIIDESGMPKERFSAEFPKEGPSILRIQQVVRGDSAAYFCASSTGQGRAEAFFGQGTRLTVV.

In this sample, this clonotype turned up many times. The DNA for the CDR3 is TGCGCCAGCAGCTTGGATCGTCACACTGAAGCTTTCTTT. It codes for CASSLDRHTEAFF. This rearrangement joins TRBV5-1 to TRBJ1-1; D gene unclear. Germline V gene lookup returns CDR1 SGHRS and CDR2 YFSETQ. V was clipped by 0 bases and J by 3 bases, with 6 bases between them. The CDR3 is 13 amino acids.

In this sample, this clonotype turned up many times. The CDR3, as DNA: TGTGCCAGCAGGCCAGAAACAGGGTCGGCCACCGGGGAGCTGTTTTTT. It codes for CASRPETGSATGELFF. V gene TRBV27 combines with J gene TRBJ2-2; the D gene is possibly TRBD1 (6 bases). The CDR3 totals 16 residues. Trimming took off 6 bases at V and 4 bases at J, with 18 bases between the two ends. Germline V gene sequence: CDR1 MNHEY, CDR2 SMNVEV (reference sequence).

This clonotype has ten or more counts. V gene TRBV2 combines with J gene TRBJ2-6, with 8 bases lining up with TRBD2. CDR3 length: 17 residues. Germline V gene lookup returns CDR1 SNHLY and CDR2 FYNNEI. After removal of 6 bases from V and 0 bases from J, the junction contained 7 bases not matched to a gene. The CDR3 DNA reads as TGTGCCAGCAGAACTGGTCGGGAGGGCTCTGGGGCCAACGTCCTGACTTTC. Its protein product is CASRTGREGSGANVLTF.

This clonotype came up many times. The genes are TRBV28 and TRBJ2-5, with D tentatively TRBD1 (8 bases). The CDR3 consists of 15 residues. V was pared by 6 bases and J by 4 bases, with 18 bases between. Germline V gene lookup returns CDR1 MDHEN and CDR2 SYDVKM. This CDR3 reads CASSPGQGGAETQYF. CDR3 DNA: TGTGCCAGCAGCCCCGGACAGGGAGGGGCAGAGACCCAGTACTTC.

This clonotype showed up just a few times. The V call is TRBV19, the J call TRBJ2-2; 11 nucleotides agree with TRBD2. Germline values: CDR1 LNHDA, CDR2 SQIVND (reference sequence). Germline trimming cut 3 bases from V and 5 bases from J; bases unmatched to any gene: 11. This CDR3 spans 18 amino acids. The CDR3 is CASSIGLAGGKRTGELFF. The DNA of the CDR3 is TGTGCCAGTAGTATTGGGCTAGCGGGAGGAAAAAGAACCGGGGAGCTGTTTTTT.